The T cell receptor beta chain described here comes from a study of STAT5B mutations in CD4+ large granular lymphocyte leukemia. Sequencing used immunoSEQ multiplex PCR; TCRdb keeps in-frame clones, though not all of them. Of tens of thousands of clones in the sample, 69% were seen once. Germline V CDR1 and CDR2: SGHTA, FQGNSA. Trimming removed 6 bases from V and 1 base from J, with 9 bases in between. This CDR3 is 14 amino acids long. The V call is TRBV7-2, the J call TRBJ2-2; tentatively, D is TRBD1 or TRBD2 (5 bases each). This TCR was sampled from a human donor in good health. The sample was CD4+ T cells from blood buffy coats. CDR3 sequence: CASRGTVNTGELFF. For the CDR3, the DNA is TGTGCCAGCAGGGGGACGGTGAACACCGGGGAGCTGTTTTTT.